This T cell receptor (beta chain) came from a study of OX40 agonist ivuxolimab in advanced cancers. Study-wide context: Ivuxolimab, which targeted the costimulatory receptor OX40 (CD134), was an agonistic, fully human IgG2 monoclonal antibody. Intravenous ivuxolimab was administered to patients every 2 weeks at six dose levels: 0.01, 0.1, 0.3, 1.5, 3 and 10 mg/kg. Of the roughly 52 dose-escalation patients, hepatocellular carcinoma was present in about 20, melanoma in some 15, renal cell carcinoma in 9 and head and neck cancer in 9. In the dose-escalation cohort, 75% to 90% of patients were male, and the mean age was 60 years with a range of roughly 23 to 90. Patients were allowed to have had prior anti-PD-1, anti-PD-L1 or anti-CTLA-4 therapy, and approximately 40% of the dose-escalation patients had previously received checkpoint inhibitors. Partial responses occurred in three dose-escalation patients, of whom one had hepatocellular carcinoma and two had cutaneous melanoma. The purpose of peripheral TCRbeta sequencing was to test whether ivuxolimab changed TCR sequence diversity and led to clonal T-cell expansion. The paper describes the monotherapy dose-escalation part (N of about 52 patients) of the phase I trial of ivuxolimab. General findings and caveats noted by the study authors: At doses from 0.1 to 3.0 mg/kg, clonal expansion was seen in both CD4+ and CD8+ blood T cells between baseline and week 6. In the 0.1-3.0 mg/kg groups, partial responders were among the patients with the lowest normalized peripheral clonal expansion, particularly in CD8+ T cells. After ivuxolimab, expanded clones were on average more numerous among CD8+ T cells than among CD4+ T cells. Low levels of normalized T-cell clonal expansion were also seen in some patients who did not respond. The antigen specificity of the peripheral T cells that underwent clonal expansion was not determined.

The trial excluded patients who had a history of autoimmune disease or who were on systemic immunosuppression. Peripheral blood for TCR sequencing was collected from all dose cohorts at baseline, on cycle 4 day 1, and on cycle 7 day 1. The samples were drawn from a first-in-human, open-label, multicenter phase I dose-escalation trial of ivuxolimab. Adults with locally advanced or metastatic head and neck squamous cell, hepatocellular, melanoma or renal cell carcinoma were enrolled in the trial. Before TCR sequencing, CD4+ T cells and CD8+ T cells were sorted from peripheral blood as separate populations. Unmatched junction bases come to 7, with V trimmed by 6 bases and J by 3 bases. Counted from cysteine to phenylalanine, this CDR3 has 15 amino acids. The only DNA kept is the CDR3, 45 bases in frame from the first base. The germline V gene supplies CDR1 MNHEY and CDR2 SVGAGI. Genomic DNA was isolated from the sorted cells so that the TCRbeta CDR3 region could be sequenced. The immunoSEQ Assay was used to sequence the TCRbeta CDR3 regions. Sourced from immuneACCESS, this table was stored by TCRdb with only in-frame sequences that have V and J called. A share of the clones is absent; for the studies checked, an unresolved V gene accounts for under half, and the remainder has no known explanation. This sample has 65,000 to 85,000 clones in its table, and around nine tenths of those were observed once. The ten largest make up approximately 2.1% of the sample.

This clone appeared a few times. Its antigen is currently not known. No much larger clone exists at a distance of one base, and base qualities are not known. The material sequenced was CD4+ or CD8+ T cells sorted from blood, taken in a trial of the OX40 agonist ivuxolimab. The TCR sequence derives from an adult with an advanced solid tumor such as melanoma, head and neck, liver or kidney cancer. Recombination linked TRBV6-5 to TRBJ1-5; 8 bases in the middle match TRBD1. Read as DNA, the sequence is TGTGCCAGCAGGGGGGACAGGTCCTCCAATCAGCCCCAGCATTTT. It translates as CASRGDRSSNQPQHF.